This paragraph covers one TCR beta chain sequence. This sample was taken from a study of beta chain features in type 1 diabetes. Study-level information: What patients shared with healthy donors was a similar profile of age, gender and cell yields.

Of the isolated RNA, all was reverse transcribed, and so the sequenced material was expressed TCRB transcripts. Measured with immunoSEQ multiplex PCR; TCRdb has only the in-frame clones, and not every one. This sample has hundreds of thousands of clones, with under 20% found just once. CDR1 is SEHNR, CDR2 FQNEAQ, per germline (reference sequence). Trimming cost V 3 bases and J 4 bases; bases outside gene matches: 4. This CDR3 region has 15 residues. The gene calls are TRBV7-9 and TRBJ1-5; 9 bases line up with TRBD1. The source of this sequence is a woman aged 18 to 35 in good health. What was sequenced was naive CD4+ T cells from blood. This CDR3 is CASSLDRGGNQPQHF. In nucleotides, the CDR3 is TGTGCCAGCAGCTTGGACAGGGGAGGGAATCAGCCCCAGCATTTT.